The 30 T cell receptor beta chains listed next were all sequenced from one sample in a study of CD8 T cells in Susac syndrome. RNA was extracted with the RNeasy kit, and a quantity of about 0.45 to 1 ug was reverse transcribed using random hexamers. One entry per CDR3 protein, called by TCRdb with MiXCR from the immunoSEQ multiplex PCR reads. The sample records 300,000 or so distinct CDR3 sequences, about 90% being singletons. Sequencing input: CD4+ T cells from PBMCs. Every receptor here comes from a human donor with multiple sclerosis.

Here the CDR3 DNA reads TGTGCCAGTAGTAAGAGGGGGGGATTGAGGAATGAGCAGTTCTTC. This sequence encodes CASSKRGGLRNEQFF. This sequence joins TRBV19 and TRBJ2-1, with D possibly being TRBD2 (7 bases). V was pared by 4 bases and J by 7 bases, with 17 bases between. The CDR3 is 15 residues long. Germline CDR1 LNHDA, CDR2 SQIVND (reference sequence).

This chain uses TRBV7-9 with TRBJ1-3; D is uncertain. Germline CDR1 reads SEHNR; CDR2 reads FQNEAQ (reference sequence). The germline V and J ends were trimmed by 7 bases and 2 bases, with 18 bases remaining between them. This CDR3 region has 16 residues. The CDR3 here is CASTYLVDGTGNTIYF. The CDR3 DNA reads as TGTGCCAGCACTTATCTCGTGGACGGTACTGGAAACACCATATATTTT.

The V and J genes are TRBV30 and TRBJ2-2; no reliable D call. V shed 3 bases and J shed 3 bases, with 11 bases lying between them. Germline V CDR1 and CDR2: GTSNPN, SVGIG (reference sequence). CDR3 size: 14 residues. The CDR3 spells CAWRTFFDTGELFF. The CDR3, as DNA: TGTGCCTGGAGGACATTTTTTGACACCGGGGAGCTGTTTTTT.

This clonotype was seen just once. The chain joins TRBV6-5 to TRBJ2-4, with D hard to call. V was cut by 4 bases and J by 5 bases, with 9 bases left in between. Germline assignment: CDR1 MNHEY and CDR2 SVGAGI. The CDR3 is 13 amino acids. The CDR3 nucleotides are TGTGCCAGCAGTTCTGACATGGAAAACATTCAGTACTTC. Protein product: CASSSDMENIQYF.

J is TRBJ2-6 and V is TRBV18; D remains ambiguous. The germline V gene encodes CDR1 KGHSH and CDR2 LQKENI. V was cut by 3 bases and J by 2 bases, with 8 bases left in between. The CDR3 is made up of 15 amino acids. The chain's CDR3 is CASSPLLTGANVLTF. The CDR3, as DNA: TGTGCCAGCTCACCTTTACTGACTGGGGCCAACGTCCTGACTTTC.

The rearrangement links TRBV20-1 to TRBJ2-5; a weak D match, TRBD2 (6 bases). Trimming took off 3 bases at V and 2 bases at J, with 16 bases between the two ends. CDR1 DFQATT and CDR2 SNEGSKA come from the germline V gene (reference sequence). This CDR3 spans 15 amino acids. The CDR3 DNA reads as TGCAGTGCTAGGGCCCCGGGACTTAGACAAGAGACCCAGTACTTC. It yields the protein CSARAPGLRQETQYF.

This clonotype has only one observation. The rearrangement links TRBV6-2 or TRBV6-3 to TRBJ2-7; the match to TRBD1 covers 7 bases. This CDR3 comprises 16 residues. Germline CDR1 reads MNHEY; CDR2 reads SVGEGT. J was trimmed by 1 base and V by 6 bases; bases with no gene match: 12. The CDR3 protein is CASRPLGTGQSYEQYF. The CDR3 DNA reads TGTGCCAGCAGACCCCTTGGCACGGGACAGTCCTACGAGCAGTACTTC.

This clonotype occurred once. The rearrangement uses TRBV12-5 and TRBJ1-1, with unresolved D. Per germline, CDR1 LGHNT and CDR2 FRNRAP. V was shortened by 0 bases and J by 1 base, with 30 bases between the two germline ends. This CDR3 spans 22 amino acids. The CDR3 nucleotides are TGTGCTAGTGGTTTGGTACATGGTTCCCCCGGAGCTCTCCATGCCTCGAACACTGAAGCTTTCTTT. It yields the protein CASGLVHGSPGALHASNTEAFF.

The chain employs TRBV7-9 and TRBJ1-2; D gene unclear. This CDR3 has 12 amino acids. The germline V and J ends were trimmed by 2 bases and 8 bases, with 9 bases remaining between them. CDR1 SEHNR and CDR2 FQNEAQ come from the germline V gene (reference sequence). For the CDR3, the DNA is TGTGCCAGCAGCTTAATAGTTGAGGGCTACACCTTC. Its protein is CASSLIVEGYTF.

V gene TRBV3-1 combines with J gene TRBJ2-3; 8 bases fit TRBD2. The CDR3 loop spans 17 amino acids. J gave up 1 base and V 0 bases, and 6 bases lay outside the gene matches. Per the germline V gene, CDR1 is LGHDT and CDR2 is YNNKEL (reference sequence). The CDR3 region has the DNA TGTGCCAGCAGCCAAGACCAAGCGGGAGTAGGCACAGATACGCAGTATTTT. This sequence encodes CASSQDQAGVGTDTQYF.

The V and J genes are TRBV11-3 and TRBJ2-3; D gene uncertain. V shed 7 bases and J shed 4 bases, with 12 bases lying between them. CDR1 is SGHNT, CDR2 YENEEA, per germline. The CDR3 loop spans 13 amino acids. CDR3 DNA: TGTGCCAGCAATTCTCGAAGGTCAGATACGCAGTATTTT. The encoded protein is CASNSRRSDTQYF.

The chain joins TRBV7-8 to TRBJ1-1; D not resolved. Germline lookup yields CDR1 SGHVS and CDR2 FQNEAQ. The CDR3 consists of 14 residues. The V gene lost 1 base and the J gene lost 1 base, with 7 bases spanning the gap. CDR3 sequence: CASSLGSSNTEAFF. As DNA, the CDR3 is TGTGCCAGCAGCTTAGGGTCCTCGAACACTGAAGCTTTCTTT.

The chain employs TRBV27 and TRBJ2-6; D is possibly TRBD1 or TRBD2 (6 bases each). There are 16 residues in the CDR3. The V gene lost 2 bases and the J gene lost 4 bases, with 12 bases spanning the gap. The germline CDR1 and CDR2 sequences are MNHEY and SMNVEV (reference sequence). The CDR3: CASSLRTGAGANVLTF. CDR3 bases: TGTGCCAGCAGTTTAAGGACGGGGGCCGGGGCCAACGTCCTGACTTTC. The whole variable domain, filled in from reference TRBV27 and TRBJ2-6, reads EAQVTQNPRYLITVTGKKLTVTCSQNMNHEYMSWYRQDPGLGLRQIYYSMNVEVTDKGDVPEGYKVSRKEKRNFPLILESPSPNQTSLYFCASSLRTGAGANVLTFGAGSRLTVL.

This sequence joins TRBV3-1 and TRBJ2-1, with 7 bases fitting TRBD1. Germline CDR1 and CDR2: LGHDT and YNNKEL (reference sequence). Unmatched junction bases numbered 6, after V lost 0 bases and J lost 7 bases. This CDR3 spans 15 amino acids. CDR3 residues: CASSQDAGGGNEQFF. In DNA form, the CDR3 reads TGTGCCAGCAGCCAAGACGCAGGGGGTGGTAATGAGCAGTTCTTC.

This chain uses TRBV4-3 with TRBJ2-1; D is perhaps TRBD2 (5 bases). This CDR3 has 19 amino acids. V gave up 0 bases and J gave up 0 bases, with 18 bases separating them. The germline gives CDR1 LGHNA, CDR2 YSLEER. CDR3 sequence (DNA): TGCGCCAGCAGCCAAGAATTGCAGCGACTACTAAGCTCCTACAATGAGCAGTTCTTC. This translates into CASSQELQRLLSSYNEQFF.

There are a few counts of this clonotype. The V gene is TRBV5-1, the J gene TRBJ2-6; D is perhaps TRBD1 or TRBD2 (6 bases each). This CDR3 comprises 19 residues. The V and J ends lost 6 bases and 0 bases respectively, with 22 bases between them. Per the germline V gene, CDR1 is SGHRS and CDR2 is YFSETQ. In nucleotides, the CDR3 is TGCGCCAGCAAGGAGGGGGGACTTAGGAGAACCTCTGGGGCCAACGTCCTGACTTTC. It encodes CASKEGGLRRTSGANVLTF.

V gene TRBV30 combines with J gene TRBJ1-2; D call uncertain. This CDR3 is 13 amino acids long. Germline CDR1 reads GTSNPN; CDR2 reads SVGIG (reference sequence). Between the trimmed V and J ends, which lost 3 bases and 5 bases, there was a span of 13 bases. The CDR3 is CAWRLSRQYGYTF. CDR3 nucleotide sequence: TGTGCCTGGAGGCTAAGCAGGCAATATGGCTACACCTTC.

The CDR3 DNA reads as TGCAGTGCTAGTAGGCCAGGTTCCATGAACACTGAAGCTTTCTTT. Amino acid sequence: CSASRPGSMNTEAFF. The chain combines TRBV20-1 with TRBJ1-1; D is ambiguous. This CDR3 region has 15 residues. Germline V gene sequence: CDR1 DFQATT, CDR2 SNEGSKA (reference sequence). With 3 bases removed from V and 0 bases from J, the gap between germline ends came to 14 bases.

The chain carries TRBV24-1 and TRBJ1-1, with D unclear. Per the germline V gene, CDR1 is KGHDR and CDR2 is SFDVKD. The germline V and J ends were trimmed by 6 bases and 1 base, with 8 bases remaining between them. This CDR3 region has 13 residues. The CDR3 sequence: CATSSPPNTEAFF. CDR3 DNA sequence: TGTGCCACCAGTTCACCCCCGAACACTGAAGCTTTCTTT.

The chain links TRBV2 to TRBJ2-1; D may be TRBD1 (6 bases). The CDR3 totals 12 residues. From germline, CDR1 is SNHLY and CDR2 FYNNEI. Trimming stripped 4 bases from V and 9 bases from J, with 10 bases between. Written as DNA, the CDR3 is TGTGCCAGCAGTGGAGGGGGTGGTGAGCAGTTCTTC. It encodes CASSGGGGEQFF. Using reference TRBV2 and TRBJ2-1 for the parts outside the CDR3, the full variable domain is EPEVTQTPSHQVTQMGQEVILRCVPISNHLYFYWYRQILGQKVEFLVSFYNNEISEKSEIFDDQFSVERPDGSNFTLKIRSTKLEDSAMYFCASSGGGGEQFFGPGTRLTVL.

The J gene is TRBJ2-1, the V gene TRBV10-3, with TRBD1 matching over 9 bases. The CDR3 loop spans 14 amino acids. Germline V lookup: CDR1 ENHRY, CDR2 SYGVKD. After removal of 8 bases from V and 4 bases from J, the junction contained 6 bases not matched to a gene. CDR3 amino acids: CAIWGGQGYNEQFF. CDR3 coding DNA: TGTGCCATCTGGGGGGGACAGGGATACAATGAGCAGTTCTTC.

V usage is TRBV20-1 and J usage is TRBJ2-2; maybe TRBD1 (5 bases). The V and J ends lost 3 bases and 6 bases respectively, with 14 bases between them. Germline V gene sequence: CDR1 DFQATT, CDR2 SNEGSKA (reference sequence). The CDR3 contains 14 residues. CDR3 in amino acids: CSASRPGLPGELFF. CDR3 nucleotides: TGCAGTGCTAGTCGTCCAGGGCTACCCGGGGAGCTGTTTTTT.

V gene TRBV5-6 combines with J gene TRBJ2-4; D perhaps matches TRBD2 (5 bases). CDR1 and CDR2 (germline): SGHDT, YYEEEE. The V and J ends lost 2 bases and 0 bases respectively, with 12 bases between them. The CDR3 spans 16 residues. The chain's CDR3 is CASSFGSGIAKNIQYF. The CDR3 nucleotides read TGTGCCAGCAGCTTTGGTTCGGGGATAGCCAAAAACATTCAGTACTTC.

The V gene is TRBV19, the J gene TRBJ2-3; no definite D call. Germline values: CDR1 LNHDA, CDR2 SQIVND (reference sequence). The length of the CDR3 is 16 residues. The germline V and J ends were trimmed by 5 bases and 0 bases, with 15 bases remaining between them. In DNA form, the CDR3 reads TGTGCCAGTAGTCCCGAGGTGGCTATTAGCACAGATACGCAGTATTTT. It yields the protein CASSPEVAISTDTQYF. Together with reference TRBV19 and TRBJ2-3, the CDR3 gives the full variable domain: DGGITQSPKYLFRKEGQNVTLSCEQNLNHDAMYWYRQDPGQGLRLIYYSQIVNDFQKGDIAEGYSVSREKKESFPLTVTSAQKNPTAFYLCASSPEVAISTDTQYFGPGTRLTVL.

This clonotype was counted a few times. The genes are TRBV19 and TRBJ1-1; maybe TRBD1 (6 bases). CDR1 and CDR2 (germline): LNHDA, SQIVND (reference sequence). CDR3 size: 15 residues. Trimming left V 5 bases short and J 1 base short, with 14 bases between. The CDR3 protein is CASSPLTGGNTEAFF. For the CDR3, the DNA is TGTGCCAGTAGTCCCCTGACAGGCGGGAACACTGAAGCTTTCTTT.

The chain uses TRBV7-6 and TRBJ1-6; D is ambiguous. CDR1 and CDR2 from the germline V gene are SGHVS and FNYEAQ. Trimming took off 5 bases at V and 10 bases at J, with 15 bases between the two ends. This CDR3 has 14 residues. The DNA of the CDR3 is TGTGCCAGCAGCACCCCCGCACACGGATCACCCCTCCACTTT. Its translation: CASSTPAHGSPLHF. Drawing the rest from reference TRBV7-6 and TRBJ1-6, the complete variable domain is GAGVSQSPRYKVTKRGQDVALRCDPISGHVSLYWYRQALGQGPEFLTYFNYEAQQDKSGLPNDRFSAERPEGSISTLTIQRTEQRDSAMYRCASSTPAHGSPLHFGNGTRLTVT.

This clonotype was seen a single time. The V gene is TRBV29-1, the J gene TRBJ2-1; 7 nucleotides align to TRBD2. The CDR3 runs to 11 residues. The V gene's germline CDR1 is SQVTM and CDR2 ANQGSEA. Trimming at V came to 5 bases and at J to 10 bases, leaving 5 bases not matched to a gene. CDR3 sequence reads: CSVHRGEEQFF. CDR3 nucleotides: TGCAGCGTTCACCGGGGGGAGGAGCAGTTCTTC.

V is TRBV7-9 and J is TRBJ1-1; TRBD1 matches 9 bases. The CDR3 is 15 amino acids. Trimming at V came to 4 bases and at J to 0 bases, leaving 3 bases not matched to a gene. Per germline, CDR1 SEHNR and CDR2 FQNEAQ (reference sequence). CDR3 protein: CASSSQGAVNTEAFF. DNA of the CDR3: TGTGCCAGCAGCTCACAGGGGGCGGTGAACACTGAAGCTTTCTTT.

This rearrangement joins TRBV20-1 to TRBJ2-1; D is ambiguous. V was pared by 6 bases and J by 7 bases, with 13 bases between. The CDR3 contains 12 residues. Germline values: CDR1 DFQATT, CDR2 SNEGSKA (reference sequence). The CDR3 reads CSAKRSENEQFF. The CDR3 nucleotides are TGCAGTGCAAAACGGAGCGAAAATGAGCAGTTCTTC.

The rearrangement joins TRBV3-1 to TRBJ2-3, with D possibly called TRBD1 or TRBD2 (5 bases each). V shed 0 bases and J shed 5 bases, with 6 bases lying between them. This CDR3 has 13 amino acids. From germline, CDR1 is LGHDT and CDR2 YNNKEL (reference sequence). The CDR3 coding sequence is TGTGCCAGCAGCCAAGATGGGGGAGATACGCAGTATTTT. It codes for CASSQDGGDTQYF.